The T cell receptor (beta chain) described here comes from a study of blood T cells in healthy people across ages. Study findings and constraints: Relative to aged donors, long-lived donors carried more naive CD4+ cells and displayed higher diversity. Using unsorted PBMCs precluded a conclusive naive versus antigen-experienced comparison. CMV infection status of these donors was not known.

The CDR3 consists of 16 residues. Germline CDR1 reads SQVTM; CDR2 reads ANQGSEA. Trimming took 3 bases from V and 0 from J, leaving 18 bases between them. This clonotype was counted only a few times. The antigen remains undetermined. With a J-beta primer mix and a sample-barcoded 5' primer, a second PCR ran about 6 to 11 cycles. All cDNA molecules were each tagged by a template-switch adaptor with 12 random nucleotides. In TCRdb, the 5' RACE reads were re-called with MiXCR into one record per CDR3 protein. This table holds 800,000 to 900,000 distinct CDR3 sequences, approximately 59% found once. Specimen: blood. This chain uses TRBV29-1 with TRBJ2-7, with D possibly TRBD1 on 6 matching bases. The receptor was derived from a young man in good health. The CDR3 sequence: CSVDEEYSQGSYEQYF. The CDR3 DNA reads as TGCAGCGTTGACGAAGAATACTCACAGGGCTCCTACGAGCAGTACTTC.